The 16 T cell receptor beta chains listed next were all sequenced from one sample in a study of blood T cells in healthy people across ages. Combining a sample-barcoded 5' primer with a J-beta primer mix, a second PCR ran for roughly 7 to 12 cycles. TCRdb re-called the 5' RACE reads with MiXCR, one entry per CDR3 protein. The sample contains 700,000 to 900,000 distinct CDR3 sequences, about 48% of which appear only once. Sequencing used blood. The receptors here all came from a man aged 80 or over in good health.

The chain links TRBV7-2 to TRBJ2-3; TRBD2 matches 14 bases. The junction had 7 bases not matched to a gene; V was cut back by 5 bases and J by 3 bases. The CDR3 covers 17 residues. Germline V gene data show CDR1 as SGHTA and CDR2 as FQGNSA. The CDR3: CASSRTSGRMGTDTQYF. CDR3 nucleotides: TGTGCCAGCAGCCGGACTAGCGGGAGGATGGGAACAGATACGCAGTATTTT.

This rearrangement joins TRBV10-3 to TRBJ2-1, with 9 bases identical to TRBD2. This CDR3 is built from 17 residues. Germline lookup yields CDR1 ENHRY and CDR2 SYGVKD. Trimming cost V 2 bases and J 2 bases; bases outside gene matches: 7. CDR3 in DNA: TGTGCCATCAGTGAGGGCGGGAGGGGAATACCCTACAATGAGCAGTTCTTC. Protein product: CAISEGGRGIPYNEQFF.

This clonotype occurred a few times. The chain uses TRBV20-1 and TRBJ2-1, with D unclear. This CDR3 comprises 8 residues. Germline CDR1 and CDR2: DFQATT and SNEGSKA (reference sequence). The V end lost 0 bases, the J end lost 12 bases, and 0 bases lay between the germline ends. This CDR3 reads CSAREQFF. The CDR3 bases are TGCAGTGCTAGAGAGCAGTTCTTC.

CDR3 protein: CASSRGQGVNQVYF. CDR3 in DNA: TGTGCCAGCAGCCGCGGACAGGGGGTCAACCAGGTGTACTTC. This chain uses TRBV4-2 with TRBJ2-7, with 10 positions matching TRBD1. The V segment lost 4 bases and the J segment 12 bases; nucleotides outside the gene matches: 12. The length of the CDR3 is 14 residues. Germline V gene sequence: CDR1 LGHNA, CDR2 YNFKEQ.

This clonotype was counted only a few times. The V and J genes are TRBV27 and TRBJ2-5, with 9 bases fitting TRBD2. The assigned J gene may be wrong: the sequence end matches TRBJ2-7 better. The CDR3 runs 18 residues. Germline V lookup: CDR1 MNHEY, CDR2 SMNVEV (reference sequence). For the CDR3, the DNA is TGTGCCAGCAGTTCTCTAAGAGCGGGAGGATCCCTAATCTACGAGCAGTACTTC. Protein: CASSSLRAGGSLIYEQYF.

This clonotype was seen a few times. This chain links TRBV9 with TRBJ1-2, with D maybe TRBD1 (6 bases). V was clipped by 4 bases and J by 8 bases, with 18 bases between them. Germline loops: CDR1 SGDLS, CDR2 YYNGEE. The CDR3 is made up of 14 amino acids. CDR3 loop: CASSRGTLGDGYTF. As DNA, the CDR3 is TGTGCCAGCAGCCGCGGGACATTGGGGGACGGCTACACCTTC.

The J gene is TRBJ2-3, the V gene TRBV2; D call uncertain. Per the germline V gene, CDR1 is SNHLY and CDR2 is FYNNEI. V was cut by 7 bases and J by 1 base, with 9 bases left in between. The CDR3 has 13 amino acids. The CDR3 sequence is CASKISGTDTQYF. CDR3 DNA: TGTGCCAGCAAAATAAGCGGCACAGATACGCAGTATTTT. Combining the CDR3 with reference TRBV2 and TRBJ2-3 gives the whole variable domain EPEVTQTPSHQVTQMGQEVILRCVPISNHLYFYWYRQILGQKVEFLVSFYNNEISEKSEIFDDQFSVERPDGSNFTLKIRSTKLEDSAMYFCASKISGTDTQYFGPGTRLTVL.

This clonotype was counted only a few times. The chain links TRBV6-6 to TRBJ2-7; D is perhaps TRBD2 (6 bases). The CDR3 sequence is 15 residues long. Germline V gives CDR1 MNHNY, CDR2 SVGAGI (reference sequence). V was cut by 2 bases and J by 1 base, with 12 bases left in between. The DNA for the CDR3 is TGTGCCAGCAGTTACGTAGCGGCGCTGTCCTACGAGCAGTACTTC. It is translated as CASSYVAALSYEQYF.

The CDR3 bases are TGTGCCAGCAGACCAACTAGCGGGAGGGCCGGTGAGCAGTTCTTC. Translation: CASRPTSGRAGEQFF. The J gene is TRBJ2-1, the V gene TRBV12-3 or TRBV12-4; 13 bases fit TRBD2. The CDR3 length is 15 residues. With 6 bases clipped from V and 9 bases from J, the junction kept 8 bases outside the gene matches.

The chain couples TRBV5-1 to TRBJ2-5, with TRBD1 matching over 8 bases. V trimming: 0 bases; J trimming: 11 bases; junction bases outside the gene matches: 12. In germline, CDR1 is SGHRS, CDR2 YFSETQ. This CDR3 has 15 residues. In nucleotides, the CDR3 is TGCGCCAGCAGCTTGGAGGACAGGGTTCGCAATGAGCAGTACTTC. Residues: CASSLEDRVRNEQYF.

Only a few counts were recorded for this clonotype. The rearrangement uses TRBV5-1 and TRBJ1-1; a weak D match, TRBD1 (5 bases). There are 15 residues in the CDR3. V lost 1 base to trimming and J lost 6 bases, with 16 bases between them. Germline V gene data show CDR1 as SGHRS and CDR2 as YFSETQ. In nucleotides, the CDR3 is TGCGCCAGCAGCTTGCTTAGCGGGGCGCCCCCTGAAGCTTTCTTT. Protein sequence: CASSLLSGAPPEAFF. Supplemented by reference TRBV5-1 and TRBJ1-1, the full variable domain reads KAGVTQTPRYLIKTRGQQVTLSCSPISGHRSVSWYQQTPGQGLQFLFEYFSETQRNKGNFPGRFSGRQFSNSRSEMNVSTLELGDSALYLCASSLLSGAPPEAFFGQGTRLTVV.

Regarding this clonotype: A read error may account for a junction end that differs from germline. The V gene is TRBV4-1, the J gene TRBJ2-1, with D possibly TRBD1 on 6 matching bases. This CDR3 is 16 amino acids long. Germline values: CDR1 MGHRA, CDR2 YSYEKL. In nucleotides, the CDR3 is TGCGCCAGCAGCCAAGAGATCACTAGGGGGAACAAGGAGCAGTTCTTC. Its translation: CASSQEITRGNKEQFF.

The genes are TRBV5-4 and TRBJ2-5; tentatively, D is TRBD2 (5 bases). In germline, CDR1 is SGHNT, CDR2 YYREEE (reference sequence). The CDR3 covers 13 residues. Trimming removed 5 bases from V and 2 bases from J, with 10 bases in between. The CDR3 spells CASRTNRQETQYF. The CDR3 bases are TGTGCCAGCAGGACTAATCGGCAAGAGACCCAGTACTTC.

V usage is TRBV12-3 or TRBV12-4 and J usage is TRBJ2-5; 10 bases are a match to TRBD2. This CDR3 contains 13 residues. V was pared by 10 bases and J by 11 bases, with 13 bases of the junction left unmatched. CDR3 amino acids: CATSPSGGNEQYF. CDR3 nucleotide sequence: TGTGCCACCTCACCTAGCGGGGGTAATGAGCAGTACTTC.

A word on this clonotype: A read error may produce the germline difference seen at one junction end. The chain uses TRBV25-1 and TRBJ1-2; 7 nucleotides line up with TRBD1. This CDR3 comprises 13 residues. CDR1 and CDR2 from the germline V gene are MGHDK and SYGVNS. CDR3 in DNA: TGTGTCAGCAGAGGGACAGCTAACTATGGCTACACCTTC. Translated: CVSRGTANYGYTF.

This clonotype was found a few times. The V call is TRBV20-1, the J call TRBJ2-7; D unclear. The CDR3 runs 14 residues. Germline V gives CDR1 DFQATT, CDR2 SNEGSKA (reference sequence). Trimming stripped 1 base from V and 0 bases from J, with 10 bases between. The chain's CDR3 is CSARARVFSYEQYF. The DNA of the CDR3 is TGCAGTGCTAGAGCCAGAGTCTTCTCCTACGAGCAGTACTTC.